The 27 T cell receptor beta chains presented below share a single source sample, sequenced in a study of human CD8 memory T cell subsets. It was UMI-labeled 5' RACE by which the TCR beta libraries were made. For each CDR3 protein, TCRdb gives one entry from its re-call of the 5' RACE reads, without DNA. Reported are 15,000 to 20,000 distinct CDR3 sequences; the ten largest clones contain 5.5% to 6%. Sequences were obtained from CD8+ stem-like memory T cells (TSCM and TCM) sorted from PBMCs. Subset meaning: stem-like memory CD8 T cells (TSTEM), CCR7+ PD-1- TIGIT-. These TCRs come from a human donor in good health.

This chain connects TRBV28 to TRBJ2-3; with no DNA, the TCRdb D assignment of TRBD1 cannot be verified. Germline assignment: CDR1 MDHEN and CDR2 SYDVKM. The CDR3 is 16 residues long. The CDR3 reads CASSFGTGRFSDTQYF.

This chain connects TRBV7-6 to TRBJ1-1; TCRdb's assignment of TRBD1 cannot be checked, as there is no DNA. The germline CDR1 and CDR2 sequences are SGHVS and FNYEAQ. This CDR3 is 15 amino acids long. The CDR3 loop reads CASSPEGQGVTEAFF. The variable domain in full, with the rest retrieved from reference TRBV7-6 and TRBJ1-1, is GAGVSQSPRYKVTKRGQDVALRCDPISGHVSLYWYRQALGQGPEFLTYFNYEAQQDKSGLPNDRFSAERPEGSISTLTIQRTEQRDSAMYRCASSPEGQGVTEAFFGQGTRLTVV.

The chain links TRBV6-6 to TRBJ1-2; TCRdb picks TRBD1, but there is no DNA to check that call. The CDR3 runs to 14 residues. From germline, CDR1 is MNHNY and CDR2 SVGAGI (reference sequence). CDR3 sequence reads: CASSPDRLNYGYTF.

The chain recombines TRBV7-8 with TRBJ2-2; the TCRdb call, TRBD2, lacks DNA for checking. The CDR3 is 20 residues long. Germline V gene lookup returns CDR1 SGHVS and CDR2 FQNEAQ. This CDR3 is CASSLSRPGLAGGPTGELFF.

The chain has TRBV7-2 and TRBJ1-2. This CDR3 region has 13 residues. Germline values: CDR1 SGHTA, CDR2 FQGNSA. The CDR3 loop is CASSLGNAYGYTF.

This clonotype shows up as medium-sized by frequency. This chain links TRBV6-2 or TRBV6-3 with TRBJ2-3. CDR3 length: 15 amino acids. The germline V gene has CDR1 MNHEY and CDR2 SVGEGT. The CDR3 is CASSYLWAATDTQYF.

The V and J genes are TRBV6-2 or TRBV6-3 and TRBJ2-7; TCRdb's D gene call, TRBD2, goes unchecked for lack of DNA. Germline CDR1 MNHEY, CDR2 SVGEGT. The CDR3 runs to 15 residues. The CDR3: CASSLSGGASYEQYF.

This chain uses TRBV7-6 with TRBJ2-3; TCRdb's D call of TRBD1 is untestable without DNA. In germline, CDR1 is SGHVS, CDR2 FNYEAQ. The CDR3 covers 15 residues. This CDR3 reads CASSGTPGDTDTQYF.

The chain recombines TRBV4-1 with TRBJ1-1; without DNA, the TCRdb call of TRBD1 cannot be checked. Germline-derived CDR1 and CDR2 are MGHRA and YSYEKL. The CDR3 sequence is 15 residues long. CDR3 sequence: CASSPTDRGDTEAFF.

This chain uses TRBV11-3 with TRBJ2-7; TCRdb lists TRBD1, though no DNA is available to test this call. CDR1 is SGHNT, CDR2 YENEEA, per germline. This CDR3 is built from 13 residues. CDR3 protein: CASSLVWGGEQYF.

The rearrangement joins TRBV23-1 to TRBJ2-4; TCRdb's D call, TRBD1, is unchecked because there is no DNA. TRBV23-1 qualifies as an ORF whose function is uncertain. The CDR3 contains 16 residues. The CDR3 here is CASTNRSHKAKNIQYF.

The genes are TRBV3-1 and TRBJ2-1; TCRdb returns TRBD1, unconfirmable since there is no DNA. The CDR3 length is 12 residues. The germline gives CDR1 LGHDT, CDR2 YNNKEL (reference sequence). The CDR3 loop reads CASSQETGQEFF.

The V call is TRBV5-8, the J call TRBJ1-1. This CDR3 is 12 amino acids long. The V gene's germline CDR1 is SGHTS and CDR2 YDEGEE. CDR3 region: CASSSPETEAFF.

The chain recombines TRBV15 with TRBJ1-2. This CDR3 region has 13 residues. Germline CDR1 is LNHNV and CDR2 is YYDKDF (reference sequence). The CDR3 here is CATSPKLNYGYTF.

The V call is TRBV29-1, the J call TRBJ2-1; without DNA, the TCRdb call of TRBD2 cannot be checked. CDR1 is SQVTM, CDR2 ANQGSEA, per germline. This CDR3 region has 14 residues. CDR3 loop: CSVEGSGRAGEQFF.

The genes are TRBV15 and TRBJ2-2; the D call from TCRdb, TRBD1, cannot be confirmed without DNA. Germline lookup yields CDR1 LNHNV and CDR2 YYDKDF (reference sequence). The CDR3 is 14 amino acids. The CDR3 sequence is CATSEKGDTGELFF.

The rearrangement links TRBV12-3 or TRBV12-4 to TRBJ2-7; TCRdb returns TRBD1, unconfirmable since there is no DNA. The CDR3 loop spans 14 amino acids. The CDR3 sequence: CASSSRDGSYEQYF.

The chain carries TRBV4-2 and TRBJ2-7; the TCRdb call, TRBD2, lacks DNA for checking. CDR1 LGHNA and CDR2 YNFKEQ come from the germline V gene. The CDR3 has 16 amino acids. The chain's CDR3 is CASSPYGLAGGGEQYF.

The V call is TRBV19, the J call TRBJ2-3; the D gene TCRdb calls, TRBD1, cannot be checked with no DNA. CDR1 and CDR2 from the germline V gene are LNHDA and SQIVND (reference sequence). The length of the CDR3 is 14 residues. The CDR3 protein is CASRGAGNADTQYF. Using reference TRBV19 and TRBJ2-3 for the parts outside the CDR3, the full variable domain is DGGITQSPKYLFRKEGQNVTLSCEQNLNHDAMYWYRQDPGQGLRLIYYSQIVNDFQKGDIAEGYSVSREKKESFPLTVTSAQKNPTAFYLCASRGAGNADTQYFGPGTRLTVL.

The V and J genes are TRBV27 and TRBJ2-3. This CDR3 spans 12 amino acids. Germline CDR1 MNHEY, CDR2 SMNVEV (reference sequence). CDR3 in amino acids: CASSLSRDTQYF.

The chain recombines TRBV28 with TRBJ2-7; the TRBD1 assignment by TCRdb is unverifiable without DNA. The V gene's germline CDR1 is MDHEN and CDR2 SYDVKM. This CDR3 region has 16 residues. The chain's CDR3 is CASSLKFGTGGYEQYF.

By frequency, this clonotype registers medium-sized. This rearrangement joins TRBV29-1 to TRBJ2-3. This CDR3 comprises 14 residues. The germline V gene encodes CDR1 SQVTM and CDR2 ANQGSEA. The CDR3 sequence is CSVVALGFVDTQYF.

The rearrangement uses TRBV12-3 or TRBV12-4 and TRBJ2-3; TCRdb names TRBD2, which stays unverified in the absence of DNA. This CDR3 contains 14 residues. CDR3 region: CASSPERASDTQYF.

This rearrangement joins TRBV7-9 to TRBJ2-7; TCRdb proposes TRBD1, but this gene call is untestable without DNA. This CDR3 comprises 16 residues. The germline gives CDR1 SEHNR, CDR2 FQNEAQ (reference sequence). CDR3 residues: CASSTAAGQGFNEQYF.

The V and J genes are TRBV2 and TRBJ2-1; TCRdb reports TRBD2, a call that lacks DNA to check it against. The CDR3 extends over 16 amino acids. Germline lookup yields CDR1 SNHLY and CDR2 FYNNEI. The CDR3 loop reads CASWELAGGLDNEQFF. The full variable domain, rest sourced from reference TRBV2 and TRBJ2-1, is EPEVTQTPSHQVTQMGQEVILRCVPISNHLYFYWYRQILGQKVEFLVSFYNNEISEKSEIFDDQFSVERPDGSNFTLKIRSTKLEDSAMYFCASWELAGGLDNEQFFGPGTRLTVL.

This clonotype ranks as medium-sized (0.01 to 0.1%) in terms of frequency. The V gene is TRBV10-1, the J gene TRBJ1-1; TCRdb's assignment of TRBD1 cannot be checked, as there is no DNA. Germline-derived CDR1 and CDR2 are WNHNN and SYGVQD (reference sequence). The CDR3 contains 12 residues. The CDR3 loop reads CASSESRGVAFF.

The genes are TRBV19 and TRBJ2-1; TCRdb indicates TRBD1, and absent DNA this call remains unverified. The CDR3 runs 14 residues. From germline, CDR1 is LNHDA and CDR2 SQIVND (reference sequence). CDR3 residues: CASTPDPGYNEQFF.